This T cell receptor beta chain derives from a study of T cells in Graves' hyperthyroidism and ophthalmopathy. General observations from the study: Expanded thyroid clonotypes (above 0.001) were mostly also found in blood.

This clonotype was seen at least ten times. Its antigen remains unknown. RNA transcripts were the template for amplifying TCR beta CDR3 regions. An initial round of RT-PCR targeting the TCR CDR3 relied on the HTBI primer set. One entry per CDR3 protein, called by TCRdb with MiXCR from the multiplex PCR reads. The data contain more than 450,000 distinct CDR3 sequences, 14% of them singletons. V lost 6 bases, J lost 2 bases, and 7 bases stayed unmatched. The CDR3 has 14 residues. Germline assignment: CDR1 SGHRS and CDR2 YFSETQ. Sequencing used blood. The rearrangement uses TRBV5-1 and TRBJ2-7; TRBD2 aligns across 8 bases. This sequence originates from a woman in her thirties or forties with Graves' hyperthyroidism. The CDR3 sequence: CASNQAGAPYEQYF. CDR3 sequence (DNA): TGCGCCAGCAACCAAGCGGGGGCCCCCTACGAGCAGTACTTC.